This T cell receptor beta chain was identified in a study of shared clonotypes between healthy human individuals. General study points: In the sorted subsets, rarefaction showed sequencing was incomplete despite large depth.

As concerns this clone: Its antigen is not identified.

TCRdb's table, derived via immunoSEQ multiplex PCR, lists solely in-frame clones and lacks some. Of about 600,000 clones in the sample, about 96% were seen once. CD4+ cells were split into CD45RA+ naive and CD45RA-negative memory subsets. The V gene's germline CDR1 is SGHAT and CDR2 FQNNGV. The V end was cut by 5 bases, the J end by 5 bases, with 19 bases between. The CDR3 contains 16 residues. The clonotype comes from a woman aged 25 to 39 in good health. The sequencing sample was made of naive CD4+ T cells sorted from blood. Stated subset: CD45RA+ positively selected. The chain combines TRBV11-2 with TRBJ2-1; tentatively, D is TRBD2 (6 bases). Here the CDR3 DNA reads TGTGCCAGCAGCCCCTATCTCGGGAGCTTGGACAATGAGCAGTTCTTC. Amino acid sequence: CASSPYLGSLDNEQFF.